This T cell receptor (beta chain) was documented in a study of vaccination effects on CD4 cells after COVID-19. Points from the study as a whole: Late post-vaccination, clones induced by infection and those induced by vaccine underwent marked clonal contraction.

Libraries were prepared by immunoSEQ multiplex PCR; TCRdb keeps only in-frame clonotypes and omits some of them. The sample records roughly 27,000 clones, about 80% being singletons. On this clone: What it recognizes is unknown.

This CDR3 is built from 15 residues. The germline V gene has CDR1 MDHEN and CDR2 SYDVKM. V was cut by 2 bases and J by 7 bases, with 15 bases left in between. Within the ViraFEST assay, antigen-specific CD4+ T cells underwent expansion with viral peptide pools prior to sequencing. Subsequent to a culture period of 10 days, CD4+ T cells were isolated. Vaccination of participants consisted of two doses of either the BNT162b2 or mRNA-1273 vaccine. It was with roughly 9.5 IU/ml IL-2 and 8 to 10 ug/ml peptides that around 1.9 million PBMC per well were cultured. Both day 3 and day 7 saw half the medium replaced with IL-2 medium.

The clonotype comes from a human donor who received a COVID-19 vaccine. Some clones in this sample may be carry-over from other donors' samples. Sequenced here: CD4+ T cells from PBMCs cultured with HCoV-NL63 spike peptides, sampled after COVID-19 vaccination. The V and J genes are TRBV28 and TRBJ1-5; D is ambiguous. The CDR3 coding sequence is TGTGCCAGCAGTTTAGGAGGTCTAGGGAAACAGCCCCAGCATTTT. Protein sequence: CASSLGGLGKQPQHF.